This T cell receptor beta chain was documented in a study of CD8+ T cells in alopecia areata. Study in general: Graft recipients were roughly 6-11-week-old female C3H/HeJ mice, and donor skin originated from approximately 6-12-month-old C3H/HeJ mice with spontaneous alopecia. Study observations and caveats: Resident alphabeta T-cell populations of normal skin are likewise subject to sequencing in scalp samples. Relative to normal scalp, lesional scalp, especially alopecia totalis/universalis, showed higher clonality.

Turning to this clone: Antigen: not known. These gene names are mouse names. The read ends 4 residues early relative to the CDR3; the germline J gene fills the gap.

The CDR3 contains 12 residues. Germline assignment: CDR1 NNHDY and CDR2 SYVADS. Cutaneous lymph nodes were pooled and cells sorted by CD4, CD8alpha, NKG2D, NKG2ACE and more. Extraction of RNA preceded its reverse transcription into cDNA, which served as the sequencing template. Repertoires were generated with immunoSEQ multiplex PCR, while TCRdb's copy carries only in-frame clones and drops some. In total the sample includes 290,000 or so clones, none of them seen once. The clonotype comes from a C3H/HeJ mouse with alopecia areata. The MHC haplotype of the strain is H2-k. The sample consisted of CD4+ T cells sorted from a lymph node. The chain links TRBV13-3 to TRBJ2-7; unclear D gene. CDR3: CASSGPGYEQYF. The CDR3 bases that were read are TGTGCCAGCAGTGGCCCTGGATAT.